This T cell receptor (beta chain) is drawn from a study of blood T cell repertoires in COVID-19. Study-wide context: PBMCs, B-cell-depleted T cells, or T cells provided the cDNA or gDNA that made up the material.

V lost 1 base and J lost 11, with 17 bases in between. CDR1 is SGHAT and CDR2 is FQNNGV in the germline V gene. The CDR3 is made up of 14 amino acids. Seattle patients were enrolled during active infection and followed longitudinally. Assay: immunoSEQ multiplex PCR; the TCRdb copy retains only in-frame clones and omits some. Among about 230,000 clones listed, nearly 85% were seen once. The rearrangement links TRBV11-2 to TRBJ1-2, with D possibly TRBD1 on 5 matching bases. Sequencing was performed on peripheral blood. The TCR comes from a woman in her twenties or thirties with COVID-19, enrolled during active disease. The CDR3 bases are TGTGCCAGCAGCTTAGGGGCCACCGACAGTCTATACACCTTC. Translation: CASSLGATDSLYTF.